These T cell receptor beta chains were read from a single sample in a study of blood T cells in healthy people across ages. TCRdb reanalysed the 5' RACE reads using MiXCR and keeps one entry per CDR3 protein. The table shows roughly 1,700,000 distinct CDR3 sequences, with 28% occurring only once. Sequenced input: blood. The receptors shown here come from a young woman in good health. Both conserved end residues are part of each CDR3. A D gene is named only where the DNA matches it firmly. Clone size appears in some rows only: once, few, many, or a class for an expanded clone.

TRBV5-1,TRBJ1-2,16,TRBD1,-,TGCGCCGGCAGCATCGGGGACAGGGCTATTAACTATGGCTACACCTTC,CAGSIGDRAINYGYTF
TRBV24-1,TRBJ2-3,16,TRBD1,few,TGTGCCACCAGTGACCAGACAGGGCTTAGCACAGATACGCAGTATTTT,CATSDQTGLSTDTQYF
TRBV28,TRBJ2-3,15,-,-,TGTGCCAGCAGTACCCGTGGCGGGGTTTCAGATACGCAGTATTTT,CASSTRGGVSDTQYF
TRBV7-9,TRBJ2-1,15,TRBD2,-,TGTGCCAGCTACTCCCGGACTAGCGTATACAATGAGCAGTTCTTC,CASYSRTSVYNEQFF
TRBV2,TRBJ1-1,16,TRBD1,-,TGTGCCAGCAGGCTGGGAGACAGGGGGCGTAACACTGAAGCTTTCTTT,CASRLGDRGRNTEAFF
TRBV28,TRBJ1-4,14,-,once,TGTGCCACCGGAGTTGCGGGGGCAGTAGAAAAACTGTTTTTT,CATGVAGAVEKLFF
TRBV18,TRBJ1-6,15,TRBD1,-,TGTGCCAGCTCAGCCGAGGGGACAGGAAAATCACCCCTCCACTTT,CASSAEGTGKSPLHF
TRBV18,TRBJ1-2,19,TRBD1,few,TGTGCCAGCTCACCCACCGGACAGGGAATTGGCCCCAATAACTATGGCTACACCTTC,CASSPTGQGIGPNNYGYTF
TRBV7-2,TRBJ2-1,17,TRBD2,few,TGTGCCAGCAGCTTAGCCCCCTTTAGCGGGAGGGGGGGTGAGCAGTTCTTC,CASSLAPFSGRGGEQFF
TRBV7-3,TRBJ2-4,13,-,many,TGTGCCAGCAGCTTACTAGCAGGAAACATTCAGTACTTC,CASSLLAGNIQYF
TRBV6-6,TRBJ2-7,12,-,few,TGTGCCAGTAGGGGAATTACCTACGAGCAGTACTTC,CASRGITYEQYF
TRBV12-3/TRBV12-4,TRBJ2-7,11,-,-,TGTGCCAGCAGTGCTTACTGCGAGCAGTACTTC,CASSAYCEQYF
TRBV12-3/TRBV12-4,TRBJ2-2,12,-,-,TGTGCCAGCAGTTTATATCAGGGCCGGCTGTTTTTT,CASSLYQGRLFF
TRBV10-3,TRBJ1-1,15,-,-,TGTGCCATCAGTGACCCCGTAGGTTCCGGGACTGAAGCTTTCTTT,CAISDPVGSGTEAFF
TRBV15,TRBJ2-3,14,-,-,TGTGCCACCAGCAGAGATAGGAATCCCCTTACGCAGTATTTT,CATSRDRNPLTQYF
TRBV2,TRBJ2-7,18,-,few,TGTGCCAGCAGTGGGAACAGGGGGCGCGGGGGGAAATACTACGAGCAGTACTTC,CASSGNRGRGGKYYEQYF
TRBV28,TRBJ2-5,16,TRBD1,few,TGTGCCAGCACCGGGACAGGGGAGCTTTTTCAAGAGACCCAGTACTTC,CASTGTGELFQETQYF
TRBV12-3/TRBV12-4,TRBJ1-1,12,-,-,TGTGCCAGCAGTACCGACGGAAGTGAAGCTTTCTTT,CASSTDGSEAFF
TRBV12-3/TRBV12-4,TRBJ1-1,14,-,-,TGTGCCAGCAGTCCTTCTTGGGACCCAGGTGATGCTTTCTTT,CASSPSWDPGDAFF
TRBV30,TRBJ2-1,12,-,few,TGTGCCTGGCACAGGGCTTACAATGAGCAGTTCTTC,CAWHRAYNEQFF
TRBV5-1,TRBJ2-2,17,TRBD1,-,TGCGCCAGCAGCTGGTCGACAGGGGCGGCGGAAACCGGGGAGCTGTTTTTT,CASSWSTGAAETGELFF
TRBV7-9,TRBJ2-7,14,-,few,TGTGCCAGCAGCTTAGTAGAAGGCCCCTTCGAGCAGTACTTC,CASSLVEGPFEQYF
TRBV6-1,TRBJ2-3,13,TRBD2,few,TGTGCCTTTCAGCGGGGGGGCACAGATACGCAGTATTTT,CAFQRGGTDTQYF
TRBV2,TRBJ2-6,15,-,-,TGTGCCAGCAGACCCGACAGGCCTGCGGCCAACGTCCTGACTTTC,CASRPDRPAANVLTF
TRBV20-1,TRBJ2-7,13,-,-,TGCAGTGCTAGGACTAGTGCTATCGGAGAGCAGTACTTC,CSARTSAIGEQYF
TRBV5-1,TRBJ2-7,16,TRBD1,-,TGCGCCAGCAGCAAGGCCCGGGACAGGGGGCAATACGAGCAGTACTTC,CASSKARDRGQYEQYF
TRBV6-2/TRBV6-3,TRBJ2-7,14,-,-,TGTGCCAGCGGATTTATAGGAGCGTCCTACGAGCAGTACTTC,CASGFIGASYEQYF
TRBV5-1,TRBJ2-7,15,TRBD1,many,TGCGCCAGCAGTCCTACAGGGGGCGGCGGGCACGAGCAGTACTTC,CASSPTGGGGHEQYF
TRBV19,TRBJ1-6,17,TRBD1,-,TGTGCCAGTAGTATCCGGACAGGTTCGGTCGGGAATTCACCCCTCCACTTT,CASSIRTGSVGNSPLHF
TRBV20-1,TRBJ2-3,14,TRBD2,-,TGCAGTGCCGATTTAGCGGGAGGGCCTAATACGCAGTATTTT,CSADLAGGPNTQYF
TRBV7-9,TRBJ2-4,17,TRBD1,-,TGTGCCAGCAGCCCCGGACAGGGAGAGATAGCCAAAAACATTCAGTACTTC,CASSPGQGEIAKNIQYF
TRBV23-1,TRBJ2-5,16,-,few,TGTGCCAGCAGTCAATCGCTACTAGCATTAAAAGAGACCCAGTACTTC,CASSQSLLALKETQYF
TRBV11-2,TRBJ1-1,15,-,-,TGTGCCAGCAGCTTAGTCACCGTTCGGGACACTGAAGCTTTCTTT,CASSLVTVRDTEAFF
TRBV5-1,TRBJ2-1,15,-,few,TGCGCCAGCAGCGCCCCGGGGGGCCCCTACAATGAGCAGTTCTTC,CASSAPGGPYNEQFF
TRBV12-5,TRBJ2-4,13,-,many,TGTGCTAGTGGCCGGGACCGTCGGGACATTCAGTACTTC,CASGRDRRDIQYF
TRBV20-1,TRBJ2-6,13,-,few,TGCAGTGCGGGGGCTCTCGGGGCCAACGTCCTGACTTTC,CSAGALGANVLTF
TRBV29-1,TRBJ2-2,15,TRBD2,-,TGCAGCGCGGCCGGGGGGGTACAGCACACCGGGGAGCTGTTTTTT,CSAAGGVQHTGELFF
TRBV29-1,TRBJ1-2,11,-,many,TGCAGCCCTTGGAGAGACTATGGCTACACCTTC,CSPWRDYGYTF
TRBV28,TRBJ2-7,15,-,-,TGTGCCAGCGTCCGTTACCCAGGGAGCCCCCTCGAGCAGTACTTC,CASVRYPGSPLEQYF
TRBV2,TRBJ2-5,13,-,-,TGTGCCAGCACCGAAGGTAGAGCCGAGACCCAGTACTTC,CASTEGRAETQYF
TRBV14,TRBJ2-5,15,TRBD1,-,TGTGCCAGCAGAAGGGGACAGGGGATAGAAGAGACCCAGTACTTC,CASRRGQGIEETQYF
TRBV20-1,TRBJ1-2,17,-,-,TGCAGCGCCCTCACGCCCCCGCGGTCCACTACTAACTATGGCTACACCTTC,CSALTPPRSTTNYGYTF
TRBV10-3,TRBJ1-6,14,-,-,TGTGCCACCACCCCGGGGTGGAATAATTCACCCCTCCACTTT,CATTPGWNNSPLHF
TRBV20-1,TRBJ1-1,11,-,-,TGCAGTGCCGACGACAGAAGACAAGCTTTCTTT,CSADDRRQAFF
TRBV12-3/TRBV12-4,TRBJ1-2,18,TRBD1,many,TGTGCCAGCAGTTTAGCGGGGACAGGGGTAATAGCTAACTATGGCTACACCTTC,CASSLAGTGVIANYGYTF